This TCR beta chain was documented in a study of cytomegalovirus exposure and HLA in healthy donors. Study-level results: In vitro, a few CMV-associated chains proved specific for CMV antigens. Some TCR beta chains (more than 150 of them) were listed as cytomegalovirus-associated.

Some clones are missing from TCRdb's copy, which holds only in-frame ones; the method was immunoSEQ multiplex PCR. The sample records about 170,000 clones, about 83% being singletons. Of note for this clone: Antigen specificity is unknown.

The clonotype originates from a young woman in good health and CMV-seronegative. Sequencing used PBMCs.

CDR3 amino acids: CASSPGLAGGPNEQFF. The CDR3 region has the DNA TGTGCCAGCAGCCCCGGACTAGCGGGGGGGCCGAATGAGCAGTTCTTC. The rearrangement links TRBV14 to TRBJ2-1; 15 bases match TRBD2. The germline CDR1 and CDR2 sequences are SGHDN and FVKESK. The ends lost 4 bases at V and 7 bases at J; junction bases unmatched: 5. The CDR3 consists of 16 residues.